This T cell receptor beta chain was retrieved from a study of CD8 T cells in Susac syndrome. This CDR3 contains 16 residues. Germline V gives CDR1 LNHDA, CDR2 SQIVND (reference sequence). The V end was cut by 4 bases, the J end by 5 bases, with 18 bases between. RNA amounts of roughly 0.45 to 1 ug underwent reverse transcription with random hexamers. TCR beta CDR3 was amplified by immunoSEQ multiplex PCR. This amplification extended across 54 Vbeta and 13 Jbeta segments. Each CDR3 protein is one row after TCRdb ran MiXCR on the immunoSEQ multiplex PCR reads. This repertoire shows some 100,000 distinct CDR3 sequences, about 96% found once; its top ten account for approximately 0.092%.

V is TRBV19 and J is TRBJ1-5; D unresolved. This TCR derives from a human donor in good health. Sequencing used CD4+ T cells from PBMCs. The CDR3 spells CASSKWTAIADQPQHF. DNA for the CDR3: TGTGCCAGTAGTAAGTGGACGGCCATTGCGGATCAGCCCCAGCATTTT. The variable domain in full, completed from reference TRBV19 and TRBJ1-5, reads DGGITQSPKYLFRKEGQNVTLSCEQNLNHDAMYWYRQDPGQGLRLIYYSQIVNDFQKGDIAEGYSVSREKKESFPLTVTSAQKNPTAFYLCASSKWTAIADQPQHFGDGTRLSIL.